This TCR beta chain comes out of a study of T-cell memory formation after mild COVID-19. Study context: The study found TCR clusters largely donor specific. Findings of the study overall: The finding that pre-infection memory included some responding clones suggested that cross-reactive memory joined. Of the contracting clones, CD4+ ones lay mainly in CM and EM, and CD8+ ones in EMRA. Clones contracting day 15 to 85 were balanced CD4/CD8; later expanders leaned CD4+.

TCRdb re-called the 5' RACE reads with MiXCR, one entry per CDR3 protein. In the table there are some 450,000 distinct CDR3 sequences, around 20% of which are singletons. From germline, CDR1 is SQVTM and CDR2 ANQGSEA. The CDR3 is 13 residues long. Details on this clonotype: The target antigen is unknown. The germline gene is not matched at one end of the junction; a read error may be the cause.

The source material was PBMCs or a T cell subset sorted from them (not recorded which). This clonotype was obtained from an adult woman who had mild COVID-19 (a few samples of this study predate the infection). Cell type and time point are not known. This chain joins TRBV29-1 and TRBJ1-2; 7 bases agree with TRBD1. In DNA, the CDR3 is TGCAGCGATGAAGGCACGACCTGGGACAGTCACACCTTC. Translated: CSDEGTTWDSHTF. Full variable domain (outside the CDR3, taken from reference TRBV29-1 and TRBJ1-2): SAVISQKPSRDICQRGTSLTIQCQVDSQVTMMFWYRQQPGQSLTLIATANQGSEATYESGFVIDKFPISRPNLTFSTLTVSNMSPEDSSIYLCSDEGTTWDSHTFGSGTRLTVV.